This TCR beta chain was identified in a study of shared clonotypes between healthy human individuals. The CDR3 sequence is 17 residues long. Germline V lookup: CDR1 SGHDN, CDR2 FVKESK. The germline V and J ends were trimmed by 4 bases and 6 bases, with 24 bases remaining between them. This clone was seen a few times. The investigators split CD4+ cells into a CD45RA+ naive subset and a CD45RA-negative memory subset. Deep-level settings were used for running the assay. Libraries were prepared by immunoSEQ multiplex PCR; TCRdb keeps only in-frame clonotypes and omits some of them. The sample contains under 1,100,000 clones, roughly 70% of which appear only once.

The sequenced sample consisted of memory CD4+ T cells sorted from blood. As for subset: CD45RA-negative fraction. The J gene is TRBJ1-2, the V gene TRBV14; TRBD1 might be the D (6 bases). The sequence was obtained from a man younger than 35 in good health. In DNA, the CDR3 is TGTGCCAGCAGCCGCTTAGCAAACCAACAGGGTCGCAATGGCTACACCTTC. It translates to CASSRLANQQGRNGYTF.